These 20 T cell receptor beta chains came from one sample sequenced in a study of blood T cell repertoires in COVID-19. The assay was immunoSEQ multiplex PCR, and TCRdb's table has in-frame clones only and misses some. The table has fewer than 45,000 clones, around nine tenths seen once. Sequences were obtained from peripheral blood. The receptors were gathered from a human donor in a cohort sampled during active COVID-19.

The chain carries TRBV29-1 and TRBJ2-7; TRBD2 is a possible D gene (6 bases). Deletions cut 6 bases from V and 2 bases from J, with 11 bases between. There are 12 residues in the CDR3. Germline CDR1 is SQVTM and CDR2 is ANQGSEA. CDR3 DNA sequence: TGCAGCGTGAAGACTAGTACCTACGAGCAGTACTTC. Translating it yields CSVKTSTYEQYF.

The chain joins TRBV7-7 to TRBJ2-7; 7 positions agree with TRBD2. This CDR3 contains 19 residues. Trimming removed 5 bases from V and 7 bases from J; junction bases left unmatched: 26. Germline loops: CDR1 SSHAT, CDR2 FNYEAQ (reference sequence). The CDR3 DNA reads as TGTGCCAGCAGCCTCAGTGGGCCCCAGGGACTACCGTTTAGGTGGGAGCAGTACTTC. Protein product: CASSLSGPQGLPFRWEQYF.

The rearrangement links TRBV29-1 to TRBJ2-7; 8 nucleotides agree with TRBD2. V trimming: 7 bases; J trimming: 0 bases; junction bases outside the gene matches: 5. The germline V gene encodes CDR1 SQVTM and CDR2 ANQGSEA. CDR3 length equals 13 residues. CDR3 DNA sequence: TGCAGCGCGACTAGCGAACTCTCCTACGAGCAGTACTTC. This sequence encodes CSATSELSYEQYF.

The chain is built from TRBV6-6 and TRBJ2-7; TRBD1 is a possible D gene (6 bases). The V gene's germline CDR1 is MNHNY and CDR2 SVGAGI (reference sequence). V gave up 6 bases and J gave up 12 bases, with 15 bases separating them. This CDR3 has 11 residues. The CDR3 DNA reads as TGTGCCAGCAGGGAAAGGGGGTGGCTGTACTTC. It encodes CASRERGWLYF.

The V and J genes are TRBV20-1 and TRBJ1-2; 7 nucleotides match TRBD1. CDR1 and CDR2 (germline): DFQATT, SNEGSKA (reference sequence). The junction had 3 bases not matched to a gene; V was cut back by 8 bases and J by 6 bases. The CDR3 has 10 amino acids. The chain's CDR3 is CSPRGDGYTF. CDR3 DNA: TGCAGTCCCAGGGGGGATGGCTACACCTTC.

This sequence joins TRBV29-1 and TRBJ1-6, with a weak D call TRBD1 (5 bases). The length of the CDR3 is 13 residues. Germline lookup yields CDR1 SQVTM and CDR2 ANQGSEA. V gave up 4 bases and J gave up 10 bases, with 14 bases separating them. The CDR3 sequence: CSVARARGSPLHF. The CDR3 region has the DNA TGCAGCGTTGCTAGGGCTCGGGGGTCACCCCTCCACTTT.

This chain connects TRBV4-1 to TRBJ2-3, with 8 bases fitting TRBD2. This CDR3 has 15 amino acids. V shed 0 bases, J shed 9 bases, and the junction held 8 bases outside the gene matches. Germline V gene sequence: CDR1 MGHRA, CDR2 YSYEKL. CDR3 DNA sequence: TGCGCCAGCAGCCAAGATTTCGGGGGGGCCCAGACGCAGTATTTT. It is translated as CASSQDFGGAQTQYF.

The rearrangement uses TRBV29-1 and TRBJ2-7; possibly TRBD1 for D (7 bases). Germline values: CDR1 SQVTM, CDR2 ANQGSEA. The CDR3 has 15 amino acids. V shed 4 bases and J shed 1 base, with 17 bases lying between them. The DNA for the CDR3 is TGCAGCGTTGCGGGTCGGTCAGGGGGGTCCTACGAGCAGTACTTC. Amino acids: CSVAGRSGGSYEQYF.

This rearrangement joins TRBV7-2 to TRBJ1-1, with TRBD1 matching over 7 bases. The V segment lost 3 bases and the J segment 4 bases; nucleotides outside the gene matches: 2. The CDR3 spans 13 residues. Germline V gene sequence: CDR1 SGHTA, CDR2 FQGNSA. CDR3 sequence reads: CASSLTGFTEAFF. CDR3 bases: TGTGCCAGCAGCTTGACAGGGTTCACTGAAGCTTTCTTT. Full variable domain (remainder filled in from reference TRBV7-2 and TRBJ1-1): GAGVSQSPSNKVTEKGKDVELRCDPISGHTALYWYRQSLGQGLEFLIYFQGNSAPDKSGLPSDRFSAERTGGSVSTLTIQRTQQEDSAVYLCASSLTGFTEAFFGQGTRLTVV.

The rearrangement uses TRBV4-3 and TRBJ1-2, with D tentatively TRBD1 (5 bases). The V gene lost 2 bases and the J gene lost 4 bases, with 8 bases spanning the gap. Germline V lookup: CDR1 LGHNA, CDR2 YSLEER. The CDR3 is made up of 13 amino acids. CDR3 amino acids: CASSQTGAYGYTF. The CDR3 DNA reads TGCGCCAGCAGCCAAACAGGAGCCTATGGCTACACCTTC.

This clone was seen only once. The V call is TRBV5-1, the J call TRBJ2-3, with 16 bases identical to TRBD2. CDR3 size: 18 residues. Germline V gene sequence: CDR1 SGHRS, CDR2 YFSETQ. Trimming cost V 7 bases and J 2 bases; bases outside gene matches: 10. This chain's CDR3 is CASARPGTSGGVTDTQYF. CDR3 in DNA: TGCGCCAGCGCAAGACCCGGGACTAGCGGGGGGGTCACAGATACGCAGTATTTT.

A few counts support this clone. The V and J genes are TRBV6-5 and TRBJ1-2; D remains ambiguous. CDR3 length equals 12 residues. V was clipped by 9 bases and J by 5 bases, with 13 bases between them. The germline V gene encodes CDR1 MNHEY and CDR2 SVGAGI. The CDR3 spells CASNYPVYGYTF. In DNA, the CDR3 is TGTGCCAGTAACTATCCGGTTTATGGCTACACCTTC.

Written as DNA, the CDR3 is TGTGCCAGCAGTACACGGACAGGGGGGAGTACTGAAGCTTTCTTT. Translating it yields CASSTRTGGSTEAFF. The chain recombines TRBV6-5 with TRBJ1-1; 10 bases match TRBD1. The CDR3 totals 15 residues. V shed 5 bases, J shed 5 bases, and the junction held 8 bases outside the gene matches. Germline lookup yields CDR1 MNHEY and CDR2 SVGAGI.

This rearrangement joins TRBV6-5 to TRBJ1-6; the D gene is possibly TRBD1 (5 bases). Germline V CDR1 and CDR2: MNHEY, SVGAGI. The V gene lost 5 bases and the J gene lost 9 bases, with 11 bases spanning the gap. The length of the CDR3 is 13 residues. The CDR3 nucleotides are TGTGCCAGCAGTCCCGGGGGGAGTTCACCCCTCCACTTT. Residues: CASSPGGSSPLHF.

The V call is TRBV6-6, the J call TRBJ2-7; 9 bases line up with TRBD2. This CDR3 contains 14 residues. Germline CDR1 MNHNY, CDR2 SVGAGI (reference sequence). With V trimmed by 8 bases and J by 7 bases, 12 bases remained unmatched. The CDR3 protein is CASGFPSGAGEQYF. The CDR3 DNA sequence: TGTGCCAGCGGATTCCCTAGCGGGGCGGGGGAGCAGTACTTC.

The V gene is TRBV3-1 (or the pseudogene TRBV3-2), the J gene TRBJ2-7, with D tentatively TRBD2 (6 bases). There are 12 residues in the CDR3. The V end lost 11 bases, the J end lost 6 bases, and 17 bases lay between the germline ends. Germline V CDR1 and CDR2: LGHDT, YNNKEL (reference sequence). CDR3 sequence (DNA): TGTGCCTCCGTCGGCGGGGTAGGCGAGCAGTACTTC. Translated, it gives CASVGGVGEQYF.

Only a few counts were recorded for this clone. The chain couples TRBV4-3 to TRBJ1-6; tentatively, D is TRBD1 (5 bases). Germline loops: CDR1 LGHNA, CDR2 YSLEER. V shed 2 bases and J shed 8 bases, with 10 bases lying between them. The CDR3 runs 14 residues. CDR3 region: CASSQRLRDSPLHF. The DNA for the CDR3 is TGCGCCAGCAGCCAACGGCTCAGGGATTCACCCCTCCACTTT.

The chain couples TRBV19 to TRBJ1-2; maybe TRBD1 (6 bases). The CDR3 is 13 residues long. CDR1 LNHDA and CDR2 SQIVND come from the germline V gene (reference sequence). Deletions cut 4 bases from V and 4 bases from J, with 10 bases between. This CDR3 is CASSKGGGYGYTF. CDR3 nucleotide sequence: TGTGCCAGTAGTAAAGGGGGTGGCTATGGCTACACCTTC.

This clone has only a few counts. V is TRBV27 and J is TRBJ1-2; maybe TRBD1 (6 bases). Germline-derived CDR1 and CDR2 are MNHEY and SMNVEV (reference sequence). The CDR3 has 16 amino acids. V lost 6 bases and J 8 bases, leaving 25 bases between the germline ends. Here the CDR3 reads CASSLRGRGVFGGYTF. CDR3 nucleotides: TGTGCCAGCAGCCTCCGAGGCAGGGGCGTATTCGGGGGCTACACCTTC.

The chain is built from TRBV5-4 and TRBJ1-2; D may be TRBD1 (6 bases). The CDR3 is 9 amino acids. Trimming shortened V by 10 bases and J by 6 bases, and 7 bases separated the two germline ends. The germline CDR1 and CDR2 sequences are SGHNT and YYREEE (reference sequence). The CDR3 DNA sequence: TGTGCCTCAGGGGATGGCTACACCTTC. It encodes CASGDGYTF.